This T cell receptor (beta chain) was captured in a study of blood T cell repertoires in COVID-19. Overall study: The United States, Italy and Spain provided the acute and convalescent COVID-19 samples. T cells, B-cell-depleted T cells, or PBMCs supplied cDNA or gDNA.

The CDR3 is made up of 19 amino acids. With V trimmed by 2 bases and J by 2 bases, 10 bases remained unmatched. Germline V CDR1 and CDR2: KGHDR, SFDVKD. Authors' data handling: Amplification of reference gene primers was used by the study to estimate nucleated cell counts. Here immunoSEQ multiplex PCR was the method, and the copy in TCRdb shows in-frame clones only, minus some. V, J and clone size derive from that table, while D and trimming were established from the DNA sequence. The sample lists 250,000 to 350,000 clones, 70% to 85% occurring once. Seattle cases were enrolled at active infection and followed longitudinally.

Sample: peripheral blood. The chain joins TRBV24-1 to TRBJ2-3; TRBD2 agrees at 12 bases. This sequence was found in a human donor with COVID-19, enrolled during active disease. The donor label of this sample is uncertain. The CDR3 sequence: CATSDSSTSGSTNTDTQYF. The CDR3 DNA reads TGTGCCACCAGTGATTCCTCGACTAGCGGGAGTACTAACACAGATACGCAGTATTTT.